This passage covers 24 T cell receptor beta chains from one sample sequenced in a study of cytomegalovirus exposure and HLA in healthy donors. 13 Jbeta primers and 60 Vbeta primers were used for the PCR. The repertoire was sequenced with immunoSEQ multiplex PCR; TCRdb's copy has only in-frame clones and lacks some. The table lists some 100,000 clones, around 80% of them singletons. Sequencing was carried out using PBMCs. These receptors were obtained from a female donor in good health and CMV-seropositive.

CDR3 in DNA: TGTGCCAGCAGCTTACCTACAGGGTTAGGAGAGACCCAGTACTTC. Protein sequence: CASSLPTGLGETQYF. J is TRBJ2-5 and V is TRBV7-6; TRBD1 is a possible D gene (6 bases). The CDR3 length is 15 residues. Deletions cut 2 bases from V and 4 bases from J, with 14 bases between. Germline CDR1 reads SGHVS; CDR2 reads FNYEAQ.

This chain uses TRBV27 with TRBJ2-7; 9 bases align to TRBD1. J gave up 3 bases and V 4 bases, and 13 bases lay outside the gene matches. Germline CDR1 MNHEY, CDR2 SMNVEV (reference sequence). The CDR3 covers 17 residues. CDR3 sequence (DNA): TGTGCCAGCAGTTCAACAGGGGGCTCATCTAGCTTCTACGAGCAGTACTTC. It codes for CASSSTGGSSSFYEQYF.

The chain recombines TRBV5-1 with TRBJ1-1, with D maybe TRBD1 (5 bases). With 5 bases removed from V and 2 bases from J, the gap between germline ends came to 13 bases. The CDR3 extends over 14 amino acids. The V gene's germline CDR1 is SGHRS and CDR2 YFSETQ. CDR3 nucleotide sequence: TGCGCCAGCAGGCGACAGATAACTAACACTGAAGCTTTCTTT. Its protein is CASRRQITNTEAFF.

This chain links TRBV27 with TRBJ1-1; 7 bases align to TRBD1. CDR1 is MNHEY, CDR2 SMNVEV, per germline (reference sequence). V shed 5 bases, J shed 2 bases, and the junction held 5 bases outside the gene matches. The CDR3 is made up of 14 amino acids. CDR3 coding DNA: TGTGCCAGCAGTCCCTACAGGGGCAACACTGAAGCTTTCTTT. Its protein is CASSPYRGNTEAFF.

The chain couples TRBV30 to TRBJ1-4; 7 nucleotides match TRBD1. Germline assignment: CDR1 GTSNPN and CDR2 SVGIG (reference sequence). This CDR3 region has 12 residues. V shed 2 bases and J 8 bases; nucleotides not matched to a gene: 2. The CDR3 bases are TGTGCCTGGAGTAGGGACAGAGAAAAACTGTTTTTT. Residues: CAWSRDREKLFF.

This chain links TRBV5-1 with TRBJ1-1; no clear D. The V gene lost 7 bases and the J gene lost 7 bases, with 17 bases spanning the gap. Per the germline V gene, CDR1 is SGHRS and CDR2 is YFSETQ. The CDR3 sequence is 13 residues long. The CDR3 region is CASSRGGPIEAFF. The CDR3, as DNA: TGCGCCAGCTCCCGGGGAGGACCAATTGAAGCTTTCTTT.

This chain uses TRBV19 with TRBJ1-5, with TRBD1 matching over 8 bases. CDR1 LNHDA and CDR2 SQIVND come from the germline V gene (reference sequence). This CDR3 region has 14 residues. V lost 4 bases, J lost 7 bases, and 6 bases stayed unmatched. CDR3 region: CASSRGQGYQPQHF. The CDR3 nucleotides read TGTGCCAGTAGTAGAGGACAGGGATACCAGCCCCAGCATTTT.

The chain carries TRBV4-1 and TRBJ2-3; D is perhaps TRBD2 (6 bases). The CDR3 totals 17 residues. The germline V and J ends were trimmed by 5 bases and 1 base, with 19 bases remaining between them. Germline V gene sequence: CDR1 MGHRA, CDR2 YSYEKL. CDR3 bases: TGCGCCAGCAGCTACTCGGGTGGGGGAGGTGGCACAGATACGCAGTATTTT. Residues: CASSYSGGGGGTDTQYF.

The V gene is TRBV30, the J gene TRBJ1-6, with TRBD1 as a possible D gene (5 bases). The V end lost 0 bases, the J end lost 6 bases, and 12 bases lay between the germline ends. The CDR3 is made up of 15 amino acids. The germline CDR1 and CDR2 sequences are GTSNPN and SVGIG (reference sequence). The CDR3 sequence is CAWSVRGTGNSPLHF. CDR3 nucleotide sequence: TGTGCCTGGAGTGTACGGGGGACCGGTAATTCACCCCTCCACTTT.

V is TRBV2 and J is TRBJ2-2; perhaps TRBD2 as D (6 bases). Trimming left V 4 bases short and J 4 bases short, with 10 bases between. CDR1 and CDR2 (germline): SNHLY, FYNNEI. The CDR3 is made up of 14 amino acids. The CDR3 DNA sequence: TGTGCCAGCAGTGCTAGCGCCTTCACCGGGGAGCTGTTTTTT. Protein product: CASSASAFTGELFF.

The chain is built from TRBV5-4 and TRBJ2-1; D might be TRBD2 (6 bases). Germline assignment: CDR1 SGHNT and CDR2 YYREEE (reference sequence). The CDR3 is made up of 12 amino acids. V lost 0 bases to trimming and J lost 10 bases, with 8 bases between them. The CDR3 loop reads CASSLAGREQFF. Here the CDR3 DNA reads TGTGCCAGCAGCTTGGCCGGGAGAGAGCAGTTCTTC.

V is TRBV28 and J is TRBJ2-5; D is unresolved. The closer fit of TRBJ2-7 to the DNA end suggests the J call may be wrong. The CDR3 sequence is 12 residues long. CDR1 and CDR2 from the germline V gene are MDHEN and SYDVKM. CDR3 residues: CASSRMMGEQYF. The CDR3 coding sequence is TGTGCCAGCAGCCGCATGATGGGCGAGCAGTACTTC.

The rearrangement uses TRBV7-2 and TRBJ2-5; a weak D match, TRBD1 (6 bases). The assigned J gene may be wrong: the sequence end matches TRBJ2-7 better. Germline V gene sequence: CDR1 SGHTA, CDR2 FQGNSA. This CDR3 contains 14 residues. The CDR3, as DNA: TGTGCCAGCAGCTTCCTCCAGGGGACCTACGAGCAGTACTTC. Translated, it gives CASSFLQGTYEQYF.

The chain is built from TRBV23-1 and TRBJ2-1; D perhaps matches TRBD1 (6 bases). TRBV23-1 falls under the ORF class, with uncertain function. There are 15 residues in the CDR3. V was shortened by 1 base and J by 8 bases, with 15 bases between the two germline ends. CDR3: CASSQFGQRFDEQFF. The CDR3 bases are TGCGCCAGCAGTCAATTCGGACAGCGGTTCGATGAGCAGTTCTTC.

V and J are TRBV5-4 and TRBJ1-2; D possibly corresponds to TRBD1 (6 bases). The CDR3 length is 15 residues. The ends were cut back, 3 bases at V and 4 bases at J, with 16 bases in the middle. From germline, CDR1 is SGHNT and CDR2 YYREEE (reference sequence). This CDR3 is CASSSGGGISYGYTF. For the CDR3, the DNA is TGTGCCAGCAGCTCGGGAGGGGGGATCAGCTATGGCTACACCTTC.

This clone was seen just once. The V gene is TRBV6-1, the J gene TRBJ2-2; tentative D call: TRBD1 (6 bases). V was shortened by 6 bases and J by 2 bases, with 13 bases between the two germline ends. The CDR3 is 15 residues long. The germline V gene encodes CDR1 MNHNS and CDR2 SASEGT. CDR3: CASSRTDRNTGELFF. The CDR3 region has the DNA TGTGCCAGCAGCAGGACAGATCGTAACACCGGGGAGCTGTTTTTT.

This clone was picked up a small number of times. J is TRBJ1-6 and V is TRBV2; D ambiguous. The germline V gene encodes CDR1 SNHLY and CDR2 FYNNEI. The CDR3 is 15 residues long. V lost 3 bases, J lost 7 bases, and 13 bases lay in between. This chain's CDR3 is CASSDRRARNSPLHF. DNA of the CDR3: TGTGCCAGCAGTGATCGGCGGGCCCGGAATTCACCCCTCCACTTT.

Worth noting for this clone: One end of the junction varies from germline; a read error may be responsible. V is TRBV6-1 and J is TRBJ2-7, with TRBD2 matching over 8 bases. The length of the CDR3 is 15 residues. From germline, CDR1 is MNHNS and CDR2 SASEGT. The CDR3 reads CASKKPGLVSDEQYF. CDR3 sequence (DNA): TGTGCCAGCAAAAAACCGGGACTAGTCTCCGACGAGCAGTACTTC.

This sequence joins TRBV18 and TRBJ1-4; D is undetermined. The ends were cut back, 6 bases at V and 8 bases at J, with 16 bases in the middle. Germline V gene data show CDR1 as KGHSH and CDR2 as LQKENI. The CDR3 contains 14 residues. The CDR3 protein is CASSLTAAGEKLFF. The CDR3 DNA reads TGTGCCAGCTCCTTAACAGCGGCGGGGGAAAAACTGTTTTTT.

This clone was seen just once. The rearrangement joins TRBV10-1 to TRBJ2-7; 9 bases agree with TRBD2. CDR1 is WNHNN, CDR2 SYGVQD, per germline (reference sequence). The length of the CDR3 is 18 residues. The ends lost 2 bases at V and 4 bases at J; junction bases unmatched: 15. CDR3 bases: TGCGCCAGCAGTGAGCCCCTTGCGCCGGGACTAGCCGAGTACGAGCAGTACTTC. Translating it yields CASSEPLAPGLAEYEQYF.

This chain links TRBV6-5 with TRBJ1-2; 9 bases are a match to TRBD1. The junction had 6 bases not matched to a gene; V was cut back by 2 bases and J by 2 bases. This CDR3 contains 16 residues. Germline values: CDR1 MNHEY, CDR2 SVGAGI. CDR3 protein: CASSYVGQGKNYGYTF. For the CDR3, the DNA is TGTGCCAGCAGTTACGTCGGACAGGGGAAAAACTATGGCTACACCTTC.

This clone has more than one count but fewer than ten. DNA for the CDR3: TGTGCCAGCAGCCCCCCTGGCCATAGCGGGAGGTCGGGAGATACGCAGTATTTT. It encodes CASSPPGHSGRSGDTQYF. The chain is built from TRBV27 and TRBJ2-3; 10 bases are a match to TRBD2. Germline V CDR1 and CDR2: MNHEY, SMNVEV (reference sequence). This CDR3 comprises 18 residues. Trimming at V came to 6 bases and at J to 5 bases, leaving 17 bases not matched to a gene.

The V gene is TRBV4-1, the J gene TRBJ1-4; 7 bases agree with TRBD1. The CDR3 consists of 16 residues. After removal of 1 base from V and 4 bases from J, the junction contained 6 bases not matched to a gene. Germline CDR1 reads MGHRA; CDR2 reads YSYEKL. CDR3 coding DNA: TGCGCCAGCAGCCAAGGACACCAGGGGGTTAATGAAAAACTGTTTTTT. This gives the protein CASSQGHQGVNEKLFF.

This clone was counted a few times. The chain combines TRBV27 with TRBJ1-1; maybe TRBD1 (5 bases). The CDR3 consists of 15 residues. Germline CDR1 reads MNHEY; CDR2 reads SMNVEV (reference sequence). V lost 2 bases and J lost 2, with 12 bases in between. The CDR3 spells CASSLAPGVNTEAFF. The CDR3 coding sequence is TGTGCCAGCAGTTTAGCCCCGGGGGTAAACACTGAAGCTTTCTTT.